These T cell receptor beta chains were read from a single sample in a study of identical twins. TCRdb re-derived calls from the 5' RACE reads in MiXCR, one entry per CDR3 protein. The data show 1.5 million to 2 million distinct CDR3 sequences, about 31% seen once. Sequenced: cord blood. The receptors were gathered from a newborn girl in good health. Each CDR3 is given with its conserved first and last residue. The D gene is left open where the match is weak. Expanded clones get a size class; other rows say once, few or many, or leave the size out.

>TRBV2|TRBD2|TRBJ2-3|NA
CALSGGAGDTQYF
TGTGCCCTCTCGGGGGGGGCTGGGGATACGCAGTATTTT
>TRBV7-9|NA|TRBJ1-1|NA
CASSRKQGLNTEAFF
TGTGCCAGCAGCCGGAAACAGGGCCTGAACACTGAAGCTTTCTTT
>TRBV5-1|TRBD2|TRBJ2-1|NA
CASSWTSGTPYYNEQFF
TGCGCCAGCAGCTGGACTAGCGGGACACCCTACTACAATGAGCAGTTCTTC
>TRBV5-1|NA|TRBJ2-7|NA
CASSPLSYSYEQYF
TGCGCCAGCAGCCCACTATCATACAGCTACGAGCAGTACTTC
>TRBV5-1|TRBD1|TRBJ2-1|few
CASSQGQAYSYNEQFF
TGCGCCAGCAGCCAGGGACAGGCCTACTCCTACAATGAGCAGTTCTTC
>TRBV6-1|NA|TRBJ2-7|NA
CASSERIEWSLNEQYF
TGTGCCAGCAGTGAACGTATAGAGTGGTCTCTAAACGAGCAGTACTTC
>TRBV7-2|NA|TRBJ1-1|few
CASSLEWVVNTEAFF
TGTGCCAGCAGCTTAGAATGGGTGGTGAACACTGAAGCTTTCTTT
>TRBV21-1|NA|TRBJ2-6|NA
CASNKAFKGFTLGPGANVLTF
TGTGCCAGCAATAAGGCCTTCAAGGGTTTTACTCTGGGGCCAGGGGCCAACGTCCTGACTTTC
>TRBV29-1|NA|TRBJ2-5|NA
CSVDSETQYF
TGCAGCGTTGATAGTGAGACCCAGTACTTC
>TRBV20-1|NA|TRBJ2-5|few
CSASVANQETQYF
TGCAGTGCTAGTGTAGCTAACCAAGAGACCCAGTACTTC
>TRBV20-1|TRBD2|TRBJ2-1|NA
CSARDGLAGLGDEQFF
TGCAGTGCTAGAGATGGGCTAGCGGGACTCGGGGATGAGCAGTTCTTC
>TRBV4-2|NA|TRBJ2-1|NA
CASSQLGYYNEQFF
TGTGCCAGCAGCCAACTAGGCTACTACAATGAGCAGTTCTTC
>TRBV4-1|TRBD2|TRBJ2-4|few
CASSQYGTSGSGYIQYF
TGCGCCAGCAGCCAATATGGGACTAGCGGGAGTGGGTACATTCAGTACTTC
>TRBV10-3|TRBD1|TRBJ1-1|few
CAAQGSGTEAFF
TGTGCCGCACAGGGGTCGGGCACTGAAGCTTTCTTT
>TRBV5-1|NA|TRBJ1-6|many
CASSLQGNSPLHF
TGTGCCAGCAGTTTACAGGGTAATTCACCCCTCCACTTT
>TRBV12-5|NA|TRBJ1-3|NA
CASGLSSGNTIYF
TGTGCTAGTGGGCTATCCTCTGGAAACACCATATATTTT
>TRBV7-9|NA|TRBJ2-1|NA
CASSPVGTGHYNEQFF
TGTGCCAGCAGCCCCGTTGGGACTGGGCACTACAATGAGCAGTTCTTC
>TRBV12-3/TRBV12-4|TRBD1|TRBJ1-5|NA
CASSLVGQGGNQPQHF
TGTGCCAGCAGTTTAGTAGGACAGGGCGGCAATCAGCCCCAGCATTTT
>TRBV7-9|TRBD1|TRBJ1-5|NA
CASSLETTGDLYNQPQHF
TGTGCCAGCAGCTTAGAGACAACAGGGGACCTCTACAATCAGCCCCAGCATTTT
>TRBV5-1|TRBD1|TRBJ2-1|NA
CASRRTTGTGNEQFF
TGCGCCAGCAGACGTACTACCGGGACAGGCAATGAGCAGTTCTTC
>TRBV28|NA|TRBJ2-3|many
CASSLQILDTQYF
TGTGCCAGCAGTCTTCAGATTTTAGATACGCAGTATTTT
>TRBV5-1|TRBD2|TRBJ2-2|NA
CASSRLAGAPGELFF
TGCGCCAGCAGCCGACTAGCGGGAGCGCCAGGGGAGCTGTTTTTT
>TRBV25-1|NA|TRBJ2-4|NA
CASSDNDRAKNIQYF
TGTGCCAGCAGTGATAACGACAGGGCCAAAAACATTCAGTACTTC
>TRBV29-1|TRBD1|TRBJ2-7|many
CSVGGQGILEQYF
TGCAGCGTTGGGGGACAGGGAATCCTCGAGCAGTACTTC
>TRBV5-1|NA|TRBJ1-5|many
CASSSDGYSNQPQHF
TGCGCCAGCAGCTCCGACGGTTATAGCAATCAGCCCCAGCATTTT
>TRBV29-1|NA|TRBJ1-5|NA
CSVERGAGQPQHF
TGCAGCGTTGAGAGGGGGGCCGGTCAGCCCCAGCATTTT
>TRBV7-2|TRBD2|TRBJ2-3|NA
CASSLEISLAAIYTDTQYF
TGTGCCAGCAGCTTAGAGATTAGTCTAGCGGCTATATACACAGATACGCAGTATTTT
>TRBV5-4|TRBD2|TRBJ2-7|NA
CASSLGGKTLAGTSYEQYF
TGTGCCAGCAGCTTGGGGGGAAAAACTCTAGCGGGAACATCCTACGAGCAGTACTTC
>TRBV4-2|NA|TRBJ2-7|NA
CASSQERFRENYNEQYF
TGTGCCAGCAGCCAAGAAAGGTTCCGGGAGAACTACAATGAGCAGTACTTC
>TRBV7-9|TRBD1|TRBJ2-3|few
CASSFGDRKGDTQYF
TGTGCCAGCAGCTTTGGGGACAGGAAAGGAGATACGCAGTATTTT
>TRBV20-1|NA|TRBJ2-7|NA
CRAEVLSYEQYF
TGCAGGGCCGAAGTCCTGTCCTACGAGCAGTACTTC
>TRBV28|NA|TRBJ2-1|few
CASRINNEQFF
TGTGCCAGCAGGATAAACAATGAGCAGTTCTTC
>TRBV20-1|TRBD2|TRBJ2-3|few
CSASQVGGGGYWGDTQYF
TGCAGTGCTAGTCAGGTCGGCGGGGGGGGCTACTGGGGAGATACGCAGTATTTT
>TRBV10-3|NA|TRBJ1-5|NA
CAISVPGHNQPQHF
TGTGCCATCAGTGTCCCAGGGCACAATCAGCCCCAGCATTTT
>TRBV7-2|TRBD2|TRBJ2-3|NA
CASSTRRRRGAPPDTQYF
TGTGCCAGCAGCACAAGAAGACGGCGGGGGGCCCCCCCAGATACGCAGTATTTT
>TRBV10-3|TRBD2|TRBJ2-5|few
CAISDPPGTSGRPIQETQYF
TGTGCCATCAGTGACCCTCCCGGGACTAGCGGGAGGCCCATTCAAGAGACCCAGTACTTC
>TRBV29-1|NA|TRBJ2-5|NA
CSVGAIRNDQYF
TGCAGCGTTGGGGCAATTCGGAACGATCAGTACTTC
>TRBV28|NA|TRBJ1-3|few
CASRSNRAGNTIYF
TGTGCCAGCAGAAGCAACAGGGCTGGAAACACCATATATTTT
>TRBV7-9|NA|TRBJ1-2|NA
CASSLVLGGDGYTF
TGTGCCAGCAGCTTAGTGTTGGGTGGTGATGGCTACACCTTC
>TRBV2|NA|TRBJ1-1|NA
CASSEVGFLNGYTEAFF
TGTGCCAGCAGTGAAGTGGGATTCCTAAACGGATACACTGAAGCTTTCTTT
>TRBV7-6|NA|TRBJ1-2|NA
CASSLQERSGYTF
TGTGCCAGCAGCTTACAAGAGAGGAGCGGCTACACCTTC
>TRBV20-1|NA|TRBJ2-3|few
CSAREGGEPDTQYF
TGCAGTGCTAGAGAGGGGGGAGAACCAGATACGCAGTATTTT
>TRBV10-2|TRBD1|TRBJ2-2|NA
CASRDRAHTGELFF
TGCGCCAGCCGCGACAGGGCTCACACCGGGGAGCTGTTTTTT
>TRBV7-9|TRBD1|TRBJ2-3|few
CASSIRGRASTDTQYF
TGTGCCAGCAGCATCAGGGGGCGAGCTAGCACAGATACGCAGTATTTT
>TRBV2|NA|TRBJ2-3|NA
CASSEGQGSTDAQYF
TGTGCCAGCAGTGAAGGTCAGGGGAGCACAGATGCGCAGTATTTT
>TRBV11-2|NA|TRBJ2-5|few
CASSLDGTNHEQYF
TGTGCCAGCAGCTTAGATGGGACCAACCATGAGCAGTACTTC
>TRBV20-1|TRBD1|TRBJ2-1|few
CSASPTGTGQFF
TGCAGTGCTAGTCCTACCGGGACAGGGCAGTTCTTC
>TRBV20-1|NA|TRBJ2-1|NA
CSAKDRSYNEQFF
TGCAGTGCTAAAGACCGCTCCTACAATGAGCAGTTCTTC